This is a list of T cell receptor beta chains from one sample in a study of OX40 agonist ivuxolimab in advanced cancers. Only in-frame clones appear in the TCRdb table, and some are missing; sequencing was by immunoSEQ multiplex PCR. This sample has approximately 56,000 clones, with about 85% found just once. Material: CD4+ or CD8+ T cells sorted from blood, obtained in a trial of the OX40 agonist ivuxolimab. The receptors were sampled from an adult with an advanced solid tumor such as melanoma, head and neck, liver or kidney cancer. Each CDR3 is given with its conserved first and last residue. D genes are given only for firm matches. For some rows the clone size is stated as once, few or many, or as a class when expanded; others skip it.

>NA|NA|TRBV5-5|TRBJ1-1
CASSREGTPNTEAFF
TGTGCCAGCAGCAGAGAAGGGACACCGAACACTGAAGCTTTCTTT
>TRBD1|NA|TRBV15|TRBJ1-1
CATSRLTGGEAFF
TGTGCCACCAGCAGACTGACAGGGGGGGAAGCTTTCTTT
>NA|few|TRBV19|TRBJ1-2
CASTPGGGYGYTF
TGTGCCAGTACCCCCGGAGGGGGGTATGGCTACACCTTC
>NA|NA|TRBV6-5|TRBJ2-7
CASSYVTETYEQYF
TGTGCCAGCAGTTACGTCACCGAAACCTACGAGCAGTACTTC
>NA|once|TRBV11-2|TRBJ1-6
CASSFAGRYNSPLHF
TGTGCCAGCAGCTTCGCAGGAAGATATAATTCACCCCTCCACTTT
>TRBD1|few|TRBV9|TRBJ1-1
CASSVARQLDRVYTEAFF
TGTGCCAGCAGCGTAGCCCGACAACTGGACAGGGTGTACACTGAAGCTTTCTTT
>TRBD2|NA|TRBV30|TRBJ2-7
CAWSSGTSYEQYF
TGTGCCTGGAGTAGCGGGACTAGCTACGAGCAGTACTTC
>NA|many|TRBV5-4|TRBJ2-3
CASSFGTGDITDTQYF
TGTGCCAGCAGCTTTGGGACGGGGGACATCACAGATACGCAGTATTTT
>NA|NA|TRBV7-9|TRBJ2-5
CASSFNPVETQYF
TGTGCCAGCAGCTTTAATCCTGTGGAGACCCAGTACTTC
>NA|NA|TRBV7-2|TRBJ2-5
CASSQRPPWTQGETQYF
TGTGCCAGCAGCCAGAGACCGCCTTGGACTCAAGGGGAGACCCAGTACTTC
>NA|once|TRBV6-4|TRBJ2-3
CASSMEPSTDTQYF
TGTGCCAGCAGTATGGAACCTAGCACAGATACGCAGTATTTT
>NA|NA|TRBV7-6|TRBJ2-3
CASSFQQDASTDTQYF
TGTGCCAGCAGCTTCCAGCAGGATGCTAGCACAGATACGCAGTATTTT
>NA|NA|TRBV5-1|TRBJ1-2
CASSLGGPNYGYTF
TGCGCCAGCAGCTTGGGCGGACCAAACTATGGCTACACCTTC
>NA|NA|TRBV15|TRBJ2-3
CATSRSGLPTITDTQYF
TGTGCCACCAGCAGATCGGGACTTCCGACGATCACAGATACGCAGTATTTT
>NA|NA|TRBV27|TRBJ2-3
CASSLVARSTDTQYF
TGTGCCAGCAGTTTAGTAGCTAGAAGCACAGATACGCAGTATTTT
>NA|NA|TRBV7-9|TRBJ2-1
CASSLELLNEQFF
TGTGCCAGCAGCTTAGAGCTCCTTAATGAGCAGTTCTTC
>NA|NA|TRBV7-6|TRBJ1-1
CASSGLGGNTEAFF
TGTGCCAGCAGCGGCCTCGGGGGCAACACTGAAGCTTTCTTT
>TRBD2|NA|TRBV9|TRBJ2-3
CASSVDQRGLTSTDTQYF
TGTGCCAGCAGCGTAGACCAGCGGGGGTTAACTAGCACAGATACGCAGTATTTT
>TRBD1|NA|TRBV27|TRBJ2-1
CASSTTGTGLNEQFF
TGTGCCAGCAGTACAACCGGGACAGGGTTAAATGAGCAGTTCTTC
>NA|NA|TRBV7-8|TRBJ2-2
CASSQDSYPQLFF
TGTGCCAGCAGCCAGGATAGCTACCCCCAGCTGTTTTTT
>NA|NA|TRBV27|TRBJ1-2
CASSPEGAYGYTF
TGTGCCAGCAGTCCGGAGGGAGCCTATGGCTACACCTTC
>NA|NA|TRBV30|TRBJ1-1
CAWSVQWGKNTEAFF
TGTGCCTGGAGTGTACAATGGGGGAAGAACACTGAAGCTTTCTTT
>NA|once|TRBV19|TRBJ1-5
CASTWGGQPQHF
TGTGCCAGTACATGGGGAGGTCAGCCCCAGCATTTT
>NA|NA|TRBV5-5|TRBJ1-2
CASSLGYPINYGYTF
TGTGCCAGCAGCTTGGGATACCCTATTAACTATGGCTACACCTTC
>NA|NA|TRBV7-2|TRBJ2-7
CASSAGLLSYEQYF
TGTGCCAGCAGCGCAGGACTTCTCTCCTACGAGCAGTACTTC
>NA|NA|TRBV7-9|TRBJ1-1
CASSLMGTEAFF
TGTGCCAGCAGCCTAATGGGCACTGAAGCTTTCTTT
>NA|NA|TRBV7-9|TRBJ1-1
CASSLGDIGNTEAFF
TGTGCCAGCAGCTTAGGGGACATAGGGAACACTGAAGCTTTCTTT
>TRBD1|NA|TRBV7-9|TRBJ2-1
CASSDRDRGTHEQFF
TGTGCCAGCAGCGACCGGGACAGGGGCACCCATGAGCAGTTCTTC
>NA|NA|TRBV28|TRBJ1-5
CASTKTGGGNQPQHF
TGTGCCAGCACCAAGACGGGAGGTGGCAATCAGCCCCAGCATTTT
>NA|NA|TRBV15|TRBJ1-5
CATSSELSNQPQHF
TGTGCCACCAGCAGTGAATTAAGCAATCAGCCCCAGCATTTT
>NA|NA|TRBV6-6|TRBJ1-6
CASSYSQYSPLHF
TGTGCCAGCAGTTACTCTCAGTATTCACCCCTCCACTTT
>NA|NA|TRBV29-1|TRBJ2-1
CSVERTVYNEQFF
TGCAGCGTGGAGAGGACAGTCTACAATGAGCAGTTCTTC
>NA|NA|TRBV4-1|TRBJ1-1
CASSQDKGSEAFF
TGCGCCAGCAGCCAAGACAAGGGCAGTGAAGCTTTCTTT
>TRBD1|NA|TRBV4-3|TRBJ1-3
CASSQDFSGGNTIYF
TGCGCCAGCAGCCAAGATTTTTCAGGGGGGAACACCATATATTTT
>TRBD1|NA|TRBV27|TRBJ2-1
CASSWTGSYNEQFF
TGTGCCAGCAGTTGGACAGGCTCCTACAATGAGCAGTTCTTC
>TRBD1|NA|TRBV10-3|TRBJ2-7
CAIMGGQGPYEQYF
TGTGCCATCATGGGGGGACAGGGACCCTACGAGCAGTACTTC
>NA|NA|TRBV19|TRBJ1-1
CASGFSYREDFRTEAFF
TGTGCCAGTGGATTCTCTTACAGGGAAGATTTCAGGACTGAAGCTTTCTTT
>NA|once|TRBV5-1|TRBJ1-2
CASTFDGGEVGANYGYTF
TGCGCCAGCACCTTTGATGGAGGGGAGGTCGGAGCTAACTATGGCTACACCTTC
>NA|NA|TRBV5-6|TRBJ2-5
CASSPEGGETQYF
TGTGCCAGCAGCCCAGAAGGGGGAGAGACCCAGTACTTC
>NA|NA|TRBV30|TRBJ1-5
CAWSVRFGNQPQHF
TGTGCCTGGAGTGTACGGTTCGGCAATCAGCCCCAGCATTTT
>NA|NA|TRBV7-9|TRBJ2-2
CASRPPDTGELFF
TGTGCCAGCAGACCCCCGGACACCGGGGAGCTGTTTTTT
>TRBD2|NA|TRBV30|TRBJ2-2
CAWSPGTSVAGELFF
TGTGCCTGGAGTCCCGGGACTAGCGTTGCCGGGGAGCTGTTTTTT
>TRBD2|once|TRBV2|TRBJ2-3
CAIPGLAPDTQYF
TGTGCCATCCCGGGACTAGCTCCCGATACGCAGTATTTT
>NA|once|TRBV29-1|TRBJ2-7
CSVGEGYEQYF
TGCAGCGTTGGCGAAGGCTACGAGCAGTACTTC
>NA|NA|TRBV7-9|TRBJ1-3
CASSSRTDSGNTIYF
TGTGCCAGCAGCTCTCGGACGGACTCTGGAAACACCATATATTTT
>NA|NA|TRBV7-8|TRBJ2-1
CASSSSGGPSSYNEQFF
TGTGCCAGCAGCTCCTCGGGGGGCCCGAGCTCCTACAATGAGCAGTTCTTC